This T cell receptor beta chain was captured in a study of cytomegalovirus exposure and HLA in healthy donors. Findings and limits, study-wide: Associated with cytomegalovirus, according to the listing, were fewer than 200 TCR beta chains. Being indistinguishable, some V segments were excluded, TRBV6-2 and TRBV6-3 among them. V- and J-gene trimming of TCR beta was linked (in a later analysis) to a missense DCLRE1C variant.

This CDR3 spans 17 amino acids. Germline V gives CDR1 KGHSH, CDR2 LQKENI. Trimming shortened V by 4 bases and J by 3 bases, and 18 bases separated the two germline ends. This PCR relied on a set of 60 Vbeta primers and 13 Jbeta primers. Only in-frame clones appear in the TCRdb table, and some are missing; sequencing was by immunoSEQ multiplex PCR. Here the sample spans over 200,000 clones, about 89% being singletons. Comment on this clone: Its specificity is unknown.

The receptor was isolated from a woman under 30 in good health and CMV-seronegative. Source material: PBMCs. The chain uses TRBV18 and TRBJ2-2, with TRBD1 as a possible D gene (5 bases). In DNA form, the CDR3 reads TGTGCCAGCTCACTCGATCCCGCAGGGAAATACACCGGGGAGCTGTTTTTT. Protein sequence: CASSLDPAGKYTGELFF.